This T cell receptor beta chain was identified during a study of CD8 T cells in ankylosing spondylitis. The length of the CDR3 is 16 residues. CDR1 MDHEN and CDR2 SYDVKM come from the germline V gene. V lost 3 bases to trimming and J lost 4 bases; unmatched junction nucleotides: 10. TCRdb redid the calling of the 5' RACE reads with MiXCR, one entry per CDR3 protein. This sample carries 200,000 or so distinct CDR3 sequences, over 10% of them seen once, and the ten largest clones take approximately 9.9%. This clonotype was counted ten times or more. The sample taken for sequencing was blood, either unsorted or a sorted T cell fraction (not recorded which). The chain combines TRBV28 with TRBJ1-1; 8 bases fit TRBD1. The receptor comes from a female donor with ankylosing spondylitis or in good health (not recorded which). The CDR3 sequence: CASSLERGQEVTEAFF. CDR3 DNA: TGTGCCAGCAGTTTGGAGAGGGGACAGGAGGTCACTGAAGCTTTCTTT.